One sample yielded the 23 T cell receptor beta chains listed below, sequenced in a study of T cells in Graves' hyperthyroidism and ophthalmopathy. It was RNA transcripts that yielded the amplified TCR beta CDR3 regions. The HTBI primer set served for first-round RT-PCR of the TCR CDR3. A single record per CDR3 protein comes from TCRdb applying MiXCR to the multiplex PCR reads. Among about 570,000 distinct CDR3 sequences listed, roughly 46% were seen once. Sequencing input: peripheral blood or thyroid tissue (not recorded which). These receptors originate from an adult woman with Graves' disease, either hyperthyroidism or ophthalmopathy (not recorded which).

The count of this clonotype is one. This may arise from a read error, as a much more abundant clone is one base away. The chain uses TRBV7-9 and TRBJ2-7; D is unclear. Trimming removed 3 bases at V and 3 bases at J, with 6 bases between. The CDR3 length is 12 residues. The germline gives CDR1 SEHNR, CDR2 FQNEAQ (reference sequence). In DNA, the CDR3 is TGTGCCAGCAGCTTCAATCACTACGAGCAGTACTTC. The encoded protein is CASSFNHYEQYF.

The J gene is TRBJ2-5, the V gene TRBV7-2; maybe TRBD2 (5 bases). The DNA end favors TRBJ2-1, so the J call may be wrong. The CDR3 spans 12 residues. Germline assignment: CDR1 SGHTA and CDR2 FQGNSA. DNA for the CDR3: TGTGCCAGCAGTTCGCGGACTAATGAGCAGTTCTTC. It is translated as CASSSRTNEQFF.

The chain is built from TRBV11-2 and TRBJ2-3; D assignment may be TRBD1 or TRBD2 (5 bases each). The CDR3 length is 13 residues. Deletions cut 8 bases from V and 6 bases from J, with 15 bases between. Per germline, CDR1 SGHAT and CDR2 FQNNGV. The CDR3 DNA sequence: TGTGCCAGCGGCCCAATCGAGGGGGATACGCAGTATTTT. Translating it yields CASGPIEGDTQYF.

This clonotype was counted ten times or more. The gene calls are TRBV9 and TRBJ2-5; 12 bases are a match to TRBD2. Germline CDR1 reads SGDLS; CDR2 reads YYNGEE. The CDR3 contains 17 residues. The J segment lost 4 bases and the V segment lost 3 bases, leaving 10 bases of the junction unmatched. The CDR3 sequence is CASSDLAGGPFGETQYF. DNA for the CDR3: TGTGCCAGCAGCGACCTAGCGGGGGGGCCTTTTGGAGAGACCCAGTACTTC.

In regard to this clonotype: One base away lies a much larger clone, so this may be a sequencing read error. The rearrangement uses TRBV6-5 and TRBJ2-5; D is unclear. Per the germline V gene, CDR1 is MNHEY and CDR2 is SVGAGI. This CDR3 spans 14 amino acids. The CDR3 protein is CAISYGQNQETQYF. The CDR3 DNA reads TGTGCCATCAGTTACGGCCAAAATCAAGAGACCCAGTACTTC.

This clonotype was found many times. The V and J genes are TRBV11-2 and TRBJ1-1; TRBD1 is a possible D gene (5 bases). The V and J ends lost 3 bases and 7 bases respectively, with 9 bases between them. CDR3 length: 12 residues. The germline gives CDR1 SGHAT, CDR2 FQNNGV. This CDR3 is CASSLTGGEAFF. The CDR3 DNA is TGTGCCAGCAGCTTGACCGGGGGTGAAGCTTTCTTT.

This chain links TRBV15 with TRBJ1-2; D remains ambiguous. V was shortened by 1 base and J by 8 bases, with 11 bases between the two germline ends. This CDR3 has 13 residues. The germline V gene encodes CDR1 LNHNV and CDR2 YYDKDF (reference sequence). The CDR3: CATSRVREQGYTF. The DNA for the CDR3 is TGTGCCACCAGCAGAGTAAGGGAACAGGGCTACACCTTC.

This clonotype was seen ten or more times. This chain uses TRBV16 with TRBJ2-7; 8 nucleotides agree with TRBD1. The V and J ends lost 4 bases and 6 bases, in that order; junction bases with no gene match: 11. There are 15 residues in the CDR3. The germline V gene encodes CDR1 KGHSY and CDR2 FQNENV. Here the CDR3 reads CASSPRTGTSPEQYF. CDR3 nucleotides: TGTGCCAGCAGCCCAAGGACAGGGACGTCGCCCGAGCAGTACTTC.

The gene calls are TRBV10-3 and TRBJ1-3; D remains ambiguous. Between the trimmed V and J ends, which lost 6 bases and 7 bases, there was a span of 16 bases. The CDR3 covers 14 residues. CDR1 and CDR2 from the germline V gene are ENHRY and SYGVKD. CDR3 in amino acids: CAISPGLAENTIYF. CDR3 DNA: TGTGCCATCAGCCCCGGACTAGCGGAGAACACCATATATTTT.

The chain couples TRBV7-2 to TRBJ1-1; tentative D call: TRBD1 (5 bases). Trimming removed 0 bases at V and 3 bases at J, with 11 bases between. CDR3 length: 15 residues. Germline CDR1 reads SGHTA; CDR2 reads FQGNSA. The CDR3 DNA reads as TGTGCCAGCAGCTTAGCCCCCGGGGGGGACACTGAAGCTTTCTTT. It encodes CASSLAPGGDTEAFF.

A remark on this clonotype: At one end the junction does not follow the germline gene, possibly because of a read error. This chain uses TRBV12-3 or TRBV12-4 with TRBJ1-5; D unresolved. CDR3 length: 14 amino acids. The CDR3 DNA reads TGTGCCAGCAGCCAACTGAGGAGCAATCAGCCCCAGCCTTTT. Translating gives CASSQLRSNQPQPF.

The chain uses TRBV2 and TRBJ1-5; D remains ambiguous. This CDR3 comprises 17 residues. The V gene lost 5 bases and the J gene lost 2 bases, with 19 bases spanning the gap. Germline CDR1 SNHLY, CDR2 FYNNEI. CDR3 DNA: TGTGCCAGCAGTTTATTCGGGAGCGGGATAGGCAATCAGCCCCAGCATTTT. Encoded protein: CASSLFGSGIGNQPQHF.

The rearrangement uses TRBV7-9 and TRBJ1-5, with D possibly matching TRBD1 (6 bases). Trimming took 4 bases from V and 7 from J, leaving 14 bases between them. CDR1 SEHNR and CDR2 FQNEAQ come from the germline V gene (reference sequence). The CDR3 runs 14 residues. CDR3 protein: CASSSGGAGQPQHF. CDR3 nucleotides: TGTGCCAGCAGCTCCGGGGGGGCTGGGCAGCCCCAGCATTTT.

The chain carries TRBV5-1 and TRBJ2-6, with TRBD1 matching 9 bases. The CDR3 totals 17 residues. Trimming at V came to 4 bases and at J to 4 bases, leaving 9 bases not matched to a gene. The germline V gene encodes CDR1 SGHRS and CDR2 YFSETQ. CDR3 coding DNA: TGCGCCAGCAGCGGGACCGGGACAGGGTCCGGGGCCAACGTCCTGACTTTC. This codes for CASSGTGTGSGANVLTF.

This clonotype was recorded at least ten times. This chain links TRBV28 with TRBJ2-5, with 7 bases matching TRBD1. The CDR3 sequence is 15 residues long. The germline gives CDR1 MDHEN, CDR2 SYDVKM. The junction had 5 bases not matched to a gene; V was cut back by 2 bases and J by 2 bases. CDR3 in DNA: TGTGCCAGCAGTTTAATTCGCAGGGGGCAAGAGACCCAGTACTTC. Encoded protein: CASSLIRRGQETQYF. Combining the CDR3 with reference TRBV28 and TRBJ2-5 gives the whole variable domain DVKVTQSSRYLVKRTGEKVFLECVQDMDHENMFWYRQDPGLGLRLIYFSYDVKMKEKGDIPEGYSVSREKKERFSLILESASTNQTSMYLCASSLIRRGQETQYFGPGTRLLVL.

This clonotype showed up many times. The chain is built from TRBV25-1 and TRBJ1-6; the D is unclear. CDR1 MGHDK and CDR2 SYGVNS come from the germline V gene. The length of the CDR3 is 12 residues. V lost 6 bases to trimming and J lost 8 bases, with 8 bases between them. CDR3 sequence reads: CASRTLDSPLHF. DNA for the CDR3: TGTGCCAGCAGGACACTCGATTCACCCCTCCACTTT. Supplemented by reference TRBV25-1 and TRBJ1-6, the full variable domain reads EADIYQTPRYLVIGTGKKITLECSQTMGHDKMYWYQQDPGMELHLIHYSYGVNSTEKGDLSSESTVSRIRTEHFPLTLESARPSHTSQYLCASRTLDSPLHFGNGTRLTVT.

This clonotype came up many times. The chain employs TRBV20-1 and TRBJ1-1; possible D gene TRBD1, 5 bases. The CDR3 covers 14 residues. Germline V CDR1 and CDR2: DFQATT, SNEGSKA (reference sequence). V was pared by 3 bases and J by 8 bases, with 19 bases between. The CDR3 nucleotides read TGCAGTGCTAGGGGACCCCCCTCAGGGACCGAAGCTTTCTTT. It translates to CSARGPPSGTEAFF.

The J gene is TRBJ2-5, the V gene TRBV24-1; 8 bases fit TRBD1. J was trimmed by 4 bases and V by 4 bases; bases with no gene match: 7. The CDR3 loop spans 15 amino acids. CDR1 and CDR2 (germline): KGHDR, SFDVKD. In DNA form, the CDR3 reads TGTGCCACCAGTGACCGTGACAGGGGCCTAGAGACCCAGTACTTC. Its translation: CATSDRDRGLETQYF.

This clonotype was detected a few times. This chain connects TRBV6-1 to TRBJ1-5; 10 bases agree with TRBD1. V lost 8 bases to trimming and J lost 7 bases; unmatched junction nucleotides: 14. CDR1 and CDR2 from the germline V gene are MNHNS and SASEGT. The CDR3 loop spans 16 amino acids. The CDR3 bases are TGTGCCAGCTCACCCGGGACAGGGGATCGTCGACAGCCCCAGCATTTT. Protein product: CASSPGTGDRRQPQHF.

The chain carries TRBV20-1 and TRBJ1-2; D is possibly TRBD1 (6 bases). The CDR3 length is 12 residues. Trimming cost V 5 bases and J 12 bases, with 19 bases left between them. Per germline, CDR1 DFQATT and CDR2 SNEGSKA (reference sequence). The CDR3 loop reads CSAAGAYSGNTF. The DNA for the CDR3 is TGCAGTGCTGCGGGGGCCTACTCTGGAAACACCTTC.

This clonotype was found many times. This sequence joins TRBV7-9 and TRBJ2-3; D is undetermined. CDR1 and CDR2 (germline): SEHNR, FQNEAQ (reference sequence). The germline V and J ends were trimmed by 4 bases and 5 bases, with 4 bases remaining between them. The CDR3 consists of 11 residues. CDR3 sequence (DNA): TGTGCCAGCAGCTGGAGAGATACGCAGTATTTT. This codes for CASSWRDTQYF.

This clonotype was seen ten or more times. The chain uses TRBV13 and TRBJ1-2; D unclear. CDR1 and CDR2 from the germline V gene are PRHDT and FYEKMQ (reference sequence). This CDR3 has 12 residues. Trimming pared 10 bases from V and 4 bases from J, leaving 13 bases between. CDR3 residues: CATSRVSYGYTF. The CDR3 DNA is TGTGCCACTTCCAGAGTTTCCTATGGCTACACCTTC.

V and J are TRBV9 and TRBJ2-5, with D possibly matching TRBD2 (5 bases). Germline assignment: CDR1 SGDLS and CDR2 YYNGEE. The CDR3 covers 15 residues. Trimming took 4 bases from V and 5 from J, leaving 18 bases between them. Here the CDR3 reads CASSPHGNEEETQYF. The DNA for the CDR3 is TGTGCCAGCAGCCCTCACGGGAATGAAGAGGAGACCCAGTACTTC.